Listed below are T cell receptor beta chains from one sample, sequenced in a study of T cell responses to AZD1222 COVID-19 vaccine. Sequenced by immunoSEQ multiplex PCR; TCRdb stores in-frame clones only, minus some. The top ten hold under 5.5% of the sample, which has around 97,000 clones, roughly 87% seen once. This material consisted of peripheral blood, taken on day 0 of AZD1222 vaccination. The receptors shown here come from an adult in good health. The CDR3 runs from the conserved cysteine through the conserved F or W. The D gene is left open where the match is weak. Size is stated for part of the rows, as once, few or many counts, or as a class when the clone is expanded.

size: -; J: TRBJ1-6; V: TRBV6-6; D: TRBD1; CDR3: CASSRPGQGNNSPLHF; DNA: TGTGCCAGCAGTCGACCGGGACAGGGGAATAATTCACCCCTCCACTTT
size: -; J: TRBJ2-1; V: TRBV6-5; D: TRBD2; CDR3: CASRATSGVDNEQFF; DNA: TGTGCCAGCAGGGCCACTAGCGGGGTGGACAATGAGCAGTTCTTC
size: -; J: TRBJ1-1; V: TRBV27; D: -; CDR3: CASSLVGQGTEAFF; DNA: TGTGCCAGCAGTTTGGTTGGTCAGGGTACTGAAGCTTTCTTT
size: -; J: TRBJ2-2; V: TRBV18; D: -; CDR3: CASSPRQAPNTGELFF; DNA: TGTGCCAGCTCACCAAGACAGGCTCCGAACACCGGGGAGCTGTTTTTT
size: once; J: TRBJ1-4; V: TRBV6-5; D: -; CDR3: CASSSFGDHEKLFF; DNA: TGTGCCAGCAGTTCCTTCGGGGACCATGAAAAACTGTTTTTT
size: once; J: TRBJ2-2; V: TRBV7-9; D: -; CDR3: CASSFMSVTLNTGELFF; DNA: TGTGCCAGCAGCTTTATGAGTGTCACCCTGAACACCGGGGAGCTGTTTTTT
size: -; J: TRBJ2-1; V: TRBV6-4; D: TRBD2; CDR3: CATGGDQAGEQFF; DNA: TGTGCCACCGGGGGGGACCAGGCCGGTGAGCAGTTCTTC
size: -; J: TRBJ1-3; V: TRBV24-1; D: -; CDR3: CATSDLKTAGNTIYF; DNA: TGTGCCACCAGTGATTTAAAGACAGCTGGAAACACCATATATTTT
size: -; J: TRBJ1-1; V: TRBV5-1; D: -; CDR3: CASSLPQDTMNTEAFF; DNA: TGCGCCAGCAGCTTGCCTCAGGATACCATGAACACTGAAGCTTTCTTT
size: -; J: TRBJ2-3; V: TRBV7-9; D: -; CDR3: CASSLGGPPYSGYF; DNA: TGTGCCAGCAGCTTAGGGGGACCCCCCTATTCGGGGTATTTT
size: -; J: TRBJ2-1; V: TRBV4-1; D: -; CDR3: CASSQRDGYNEQFF; DNA: TGCGCCAGCAGCCAACGGGACGGGTACAATGAGCAGTTCTTC
size: -; J: TRBJ2-1; V: TRBV11-2; D: TRBD2; CDR3: CASSLVAGGPIF; DNA: TGTGCCAGCAGCTTAGTAGCGGGGGGGCCGATCTTC
size: -; J: TRBJ1-6; V: TRBV7-8; D: -; CDR3: CASSLGSSLSNSPLHF; DNA: TGTGCCAGCAGCTTAGGGTCCTCCCTGTCCAATTCACCCCTCCACTTT
size: -; J: TRBJ2-7; V: TRBV28; D: -; CDR3: CASSTTGTESYEQYF; DNA: TGTGCCAGCAGTACCACCGGGACGGAGTCCTACGAGCAGTACTTC
size: -; J: TRBJ1-2; V: TRBV18; D: TRBD1; CDR3: CASSPQLGQGIYGYTF; DNA: TGTGCCAGCTCACCTCAGCTGGGACAGGGGATCTATGGCTACACCTTC
size: -; J: TRBJ2-7; V: TRBV27; D: -; CDR3: CASSLSRGLLKGSEQYF; DNA: TGTGCCAGCAGTTTATCCCGGGGACTCCTAAAGGGGTCCGAGCAGTACTTC
size: -; J: TRBJ1-1; V: TRBV9; D: -; CDR3: CASSARGLGTEAFF; DNA: TGTGCCAGCAGCGCTCGGGGCTTGGGGACTGAAGCTTTCTTT
size: -; J: TRBJ2-1; V: TRBV9; D: -; CDR3: CASSPSHGPYNEQFF; DNA: TGTGCCAGCAGCCCTAGCCACGGACCTTACAATGAGCAGTTCTTC
size: -; J: TRBJ2-7; V: TRBV4-3; D: TRBD1; CDR3: CASSQEDRGGYEQYF; DNA: TGCGCCAGCAGCCAAGAGGACAGGGGGGGGTACGAGCAGTACTTC
size: -; J: TRBJ2-7; V: TRBV6-5; D: TRBD2; CDR3: CASSNERGGSYEQYF; DNA: TGTGCCAGCAGCAACGAGCGGGGGGGATCCTACGAGCAGTACTTC
size: -; J: TRBJ2-2; V: TRBV15; D: -; CDR3: CATSSPGTGELFF; DNA: TGTGCCACCAGTTCCCCGGGGACCGGGGAGCTGTTTTTT
size: once; J: TRBJ2-2; V: TRBV24-1; D: TRBD1; CDR3: CATSDSPGQGVTGELFF; DNA: TGTGCCACCAGTGATTCCCCGGGACAGGGGGTCACCGGGGAGCTGTTTTTT
size: -; J: TRBJ2-7; V: TRBV20-1; D: -; CDR3: CSASIFTTYEQYF; DNA: TGCAGTGCTAGTATCTTCACGACCTACGAGCAGTACTTC
size: -; J: TRBJ1-1; V: TRBV30; D: -; CDR3: CAWRSSGYRITEAFF; DNA: TGTGCCTGGCGGTCTAGTGGCTATCGAATAACTGAAGCTTTCTTT
size: -; J: TRBJ1-4; V: TRBV5-4; D: TRBD1; CDR3: CASSFYRGGATNEKLFF; DNA: TGTGCCAGCAGCTTCTACAGGGGAGGGGCAACTAATGAAAAACTGTTTTTT
size: -; J: TRBJ1-2; V: TRBV7-2; D: -; CDR3: CASSLRQDASYTF; DNA: TGTGCCAGCAGCTTACGTCAGGACGCTAGCTACACCTTC
size: -; J: TRBJ2-1; V: TRBV5-6; D: TRBD2; CDR3: CASSSPGGGGLREQFF; DNA: TGTGCCAGCAGCTCCCCGGGCGGGGGGGGCCTACGTGAGCAGTTCTTC
size: -; J: TRBJ1-1; V: TRBV9; D: -; CDR3: CASSVALDTEAFF; DNA: TGTGCCAGCAGCGTAGCTTTAGACACTGAAGCTTTCTTT